The 9 T cell receptor beta chains listed next were all sequenced from one sample in a study of shared clonotypes between healthy human individuals. Sequenced by immunoSEQ multiplex PCR; TCRdb stores in-frame clones only, minus some. Among 2 million to 2.5 million clones listed, roughly 93% were seen once. Sequencing was carried out using naive CD4+ T cells from PBMCs. Specified subset: CD45RA+ positively selected. These receptors all stem from a man between 18 and 29 years old in good health. Some clones in this sample may be carry-over from other donors' samples.

V is TRBV5-1 and J is TRBJ2-7; a possible D gene is TRBD2 (5 bases). Trimming pared 3 bases from V and 4 bases from J, leaving 8 bases between. Germline CDR1 SGHRS, CDR2 YFSETQ. The CDR3 runs to 12 residues. The CDR3, as DNA: TGCGCCAGCAGCTACGGGAAATACGAGCAGTACTTC. Translated: CASSYGKYEQYF.

The V call is TRBV28, the J call TRBJ2-5, with D possibly matching TRBD1 (5 bases). The CDR3 runs 14 residues. Trimming removed 6 bases at V and 7 bases at J, with 18 bases between. Germline V lookup: CDR1 MDHEN, CDR2 SYDVKM. The CDR3 DNA reads TGTGCCAGCAGCTTGGCAGGGCCGCCAGGGACCCAGTACTTC. This gives the protein CASSLAGPPGTQYF.

This clone has only one observation. The sample contains more than one DNA sequence encoding this CDR3. V gene TRBV7-3 combines with J gene TRBJ2-2; D is undetermined. Trimming removed 1 base at V and 6 bases at J, with 6 bases between. The CDR3 covers 13 residues. Germline CDR1 and CDR2: SGHTA and FQGTGA. In DNA, the CDR3 is TGTGCCAGCAGCTTAAGGGCCCCCGGGGAGCTGTTTTTT. Translation gives CASSLRAPGELFF.

This clone was counted a single time. The chain recombines TRBV4-1 with TRBJ2-3, with D tentatively TRBD1 (5 bases). Germline CDR1 reads MGHRA; CDR2 reads YSYEKL. The CDR3 has 16 residues. Trimming pared 0 bases from V and 1 base from J, leaving 11 bases between. The CDR3 sequence is CASSQENRIRTDTQYF. In nucleotides, the CDR3 is TGCGCCAGCAGCCAAGAGAACAGGATTCGCACAGATACGCAGTATTTT.

J is TRBJ1-2 and V is TRBV6-6; 9 bases are shared with TRBD1. The CDR3 extends over 15 amino acids. Germline V gene lookup returns CDR1 MNHNY and CDR2 SVGAGI (reference sequence). The V gene end was trimmed by 7 bases and the J gene end by 4 bases; junction bases not matched to a gene: 10. CDR3: CASTDTGQGFYGYTF. The CDR3 nucleotides read TGTGCCAGCACCGACACGGGACAGGGATTCTATGGCTACACCTTC.

With regard to this clone: The same CDR3 arises from other DNA sequences in this sample as well. As DNA, the CDR3 is TGCGCCAGCAGCTTATTAGGGTTGAACACTGAAGCTTTCTTT. Its translation: CASSLLGLNTEAFF. This rearrangement joins TRBV5-1 to TRBJ1-1, with D hard to call. V shed 2 bases and J shed 0 bases, with 8 bases lying between them. Germline loops: CDR1 SGHRS, CDR2 YFSETQ. The CDR3 is 14 residues long. Drawing the rest from reference TRBV5-1 and TRBJ1-1, the complete variable domain is KAGVTQTPRYLIKTRGQQVTLSCSPISGHRSVSWYQQTPGQGLQFLFEYFSETQRNKGNFPGRFSGRQFSNSRSEMNVSTLELGDSALYLCASSLLGLNTEAFFGQGTRLTVV.

This clone was detected a few times. Different DNA sequences within this sample yield the same CDR3. The chain employs TRBV5-1 and TRBJ2-7; TRBD1 agrees at 10 bases. Looked up from germline, CDR1 is SGHRS and CDR2 is YFSETQ. This CDR3 has 15 amino acids. J was trimmed by 2 bases and V by 0 bases; bases with no gene match: 2. The CDR3 DNA reads TGCGCCAGCAGCTTGGGGGGACAGGGGACCTACGAGCAGTACTTC. As protein: CASSLGGQGTYEQYF.

With regard to this clone: The sample contains more than one DNA sequence encoding this CDR3. The rearrangement links TRBV7-9 to TRBJ2-5, with D possibly called TRBD1 or TRBD2 (6 bases each). Looked up from germline, CDR1 is SEHNR and CDR2 is FQNEAQ (reference sequence). V was cut by 2 bases and J by 5 bases, with 12 bases left in between. The CDR3 spans 14 residues. CDR3 nucleotide sequence: TGTGCCAGCAGCTTAATGGGAGGACAGGAGACCCAGTACTTC. It yields the protein CASSLMGGQETQYF. The complete variable domain, with remaining parts taken from reference TRBV7-9 and TRBJ2-5, reads DTGVSQNPRHKITKRGQNVTFRCDPISEHNRLYWYRQTLGQGPEFLTYFQNEAQLEKSRLLSDRFSAERPKGSFSTLEIQRTEQGDSAMYLCASSLMGGQETQYFGPGTRLLVL.

The chain combines TRBV10-2 with TRBJ2-7, with 14 bases that match TRBD2. The length of the CDR3 is 14 residues. J lost 3 bases, V lost 10 bases, and 5 bases had no gene match. Germline assignment: CDR1 WSHSY and CDR2 SAAADI. The CDR3 region has the DNA TGCGCCACCGGACTAGCGGGAGGAAACTACGAGCAGTACTTC. As protein: CATGLAGGNYEQYF.